This entry describes one TCR beta chain. Its antigen is undetermined. TCRdb's copy holds only in-frame clones and misses some; the assay was immunoSEQ multiplex PCR. The profile covers approximately 1,000,000 clones, with about 84% appearing a single time and 0.52% taken by the ten largest. This entry belongs to a study of shared clonotypes between healthy human individuals. Study context: Three plates were used per donor for CD4 naive, three for CD4 memory, two for CD8 naive and one for CD8 memory. Study results and caveats: Even with large depth, rarefaction showed that sorted-subset sequencing was incomplete. A generally larger estimated richness was seen in naive subsets than in memory subsets.

There are 13 residues in the CDR3. Germline V lookup: CDR1 SEHNR, CDR2 FQNEAQ (reference sequence). V shed 7 bases, J shed 6 bases, and the junction held 4 bases outside the gene matches. What was sequenced was memory CD4+ T cells from PBMCs. Subset noted: CD45RA-negative fraction. This clonotype was obtained from a man younger than 35 in good health. Some clones in this sample may be carry-over from other donors' samples. The chain is built from TRBV7-9 and TRBJ2-1; 9 bases map to TRBD2. The CDR3 coding sequence is TGTGCCAGCAATATAGCGGGAGCCAATGAGCAGTTCTTC. Translating gives CASNIAGANEQFF.